The 27 T cell receptor beta chains below come from one sample, sequenced in a study of CD8+ T cells in alopecia areata. Sequencing relied on a cDNA template that was reverse transcribed from extracted RNA. Profiled with immunoSEQ multiplex PCR; TCRdb holds only in-frame clones, not every one. The sample carries some 190,000 clones, around 49% recorded once. Stated treatment: oral pan-JAK inhibitor, 5-10 mg twice daily. The sequences come from CD8+ T cells sorted from blood, collected around week 52, from a patient treated with tofacitinib. Receptors originate from a human donor with alopecia areata.

The rearrangement joins TRBV6-5 to TRBJ2-5, with D perhaps TRBD2 (7 bases). Germline V gene data show CDR1 as MNHEY and CDR2 as SVGAGI. The germline V and J ends were trimmed by 6 bases and 5 bases, with 13 bases remaining between them. The CDR3 spans 13 residues. The CDR3 loop is CASSLGGRETQYF. CDR3 DNA: TGTGCCAGCAGCCTCGGGGGGCGGGAGACCCAGTACTTC.

This clone showed up just a few times. V and J are TRBV7-3 and TRBJ2-3; 10 bases are a match to TRBD2. Trimming took 6 bases from V and 6 from J; bases not matched to a gene: 6. CDR1 is SGHTA and CDR2 is FQGTGA in the germline V gene. The CDR3 loop spans 14 amino acids. The CDR3, as DNA: TGTGCCAGCAGTCTAGCGGGGGCTTCGGATACGCAGTATTTT. Its protein is CASSLAGASDTQYF.

This sequence joins TRBV7-9 and TRBJ2-7, with D uncertain. CDR3 size: 12 residues. Trimming left V 5 bases short and J 2 bases short, with 7 bases between. The germline V gene encodes CDR1 SEHNR and CDR2 FQNEAQ (reference sequence). DNA for the CDR3: TGTGCCAGCAGCCCGCTTGCCTACGAGCAGTACTTC. Translated: CASSPLAYEQYF.

The J gene is TRBJ2-5, the V gene TRBV5-1; D gene ambiguous. From germline, CDR1 is SGHRS and CDR2 YFSETQ. Trimming removed 4 bases at V and 3 bases at J, with 7 bases between. The CDR3 length is 12 residues. The CDR3 nucleotides are TGCGCCAGCAGCCCAAGCGAAGAGACCCAGTACTTC. Amino acid sequence: CASSPSEETQYF.

The rearrangement links TRBV5-1 to TRBJ2-7; D is perhaps TRBD2 (5 bases). V lost 4 bases, J lost 0 bases, and 17 bases lay in between. The CDR3 covers 16 residues. Germline V gene sequence: CDR1 SGHRS, CDR2 YFSETQ. In DNA, the CDR3 is TGCGCCAGCAGCCCTGGAGGTTACCCCGGCTCCTACGAGCAGTACTTC. The encoded protein is CASSPGGYPGSYEQYF. Drawing the rest from reference TRBV5-1 and TRBJ2-7, the complete variable domain is KAGVTQTPRYLIKTRGQQVTLSCSPISGHRSVSWYQQTPGQGLQFLFEYFSETQRNKGNFPGRFSGRQFSNSRSEMNVSTLELGDSALYLCASSPGGYPGSYEQYFGPGTRLTVT.

This sequence joins TRBV7-8 and TRBJ2-7; D not certain. The CDR3 runs to 15 residues. Germline CDR1 reads SGHVS; CDR2 reads FQNEAQ. Trimming cost V 4 bases and J 1 base, with 14 bases left between them. CDR3 coding DNA: TGTGCCAGCAGCTCCGAGCCCGGGCTATCCTACGAGCAGTACTTC. Encoded protein: CASSSEPGLSYEQYF.

The sample holds a few counts of this clone. This clone may be a read error of a much larger clone one base away. The V call is TRBV11-3, the J call TRBJ2-5, with 8 bases matching TRBD2. Trimming took 2 bases from V and 2 from J; bases not matched to a gene: 1. There are 14 residues in the CDR3. Germline V gives CDR1 SGHNT, CDR2 YENEEA. This CDR3 reads CASSLLAGQETQYF. In DNA, the CDR3 is TGTGCCAGCAGCTTATTAGCGGGACAAGAGACCCAGTACTTC.

This clone was seen just once. V is TRBV5-4 and J is TRBJ2-5; the D gene is possibly TRBD1 (6 bases). This CDR3 comprises 12 residues. The V and J ends lost 2 bases and 11 bases respectively, with 13 bases between them. Germline V CDR1 and CDR2: SGHNT, YYREEE (reference sequence). The CDR3 sequence is CASSFQRDTQYF. The CDR3 DNA sequence: TGTGCCAGCAGCTTTCAACGGGACACTCAGTACTTC.

The J gene is TRBJ1-2, the V gene TRBV6-5, with 7 bases aligning to TRBD1. The V and J ends lost 8 bases and 3 bases, in that order; junction bases with no gene match: 9. The CDR3 extends over 14 amino acids. The V gene's germline CDR1 is MNHEY and CDR2 SVGAGI. The CDR3 DNA follows: TGTGCCAGCTCTGACGACAGGGACTACTATGGCTACACCTTC. Translated, it gives CASSDDRDYYGYTF.

CDR3 loop: CASSLIPTVNYGYTF. DNA for the CDR3: TGTGCCAGCAGCTTGATACCGACCGTTAACTATGGCTACACCTTC. This sequence joins TRBV7-2 and TRBJ1-2; D is undetermined. Trimming pared 3 bases from V and 1 base from J, leaving 12 bases between. The CDR3 is 15 amino acids. Looked up from germline, CDR1 is SGHTA and CDR2 is FQGNSA.

The V gene is TRBV6-5, the J gene TRBJ2-2; D not certain. Trimming removed 5 bases at V and 3 bases at J, with 13 bases between. The germline V gene has CDR1 MNHEY and CDR2 SVGAGI. This CDR3 has 15 residues. The CDR3 loop is CASSAMGIHTGELFF. The CDR3 nucleotides are TGTGCCAGCAGTGCGATGGGTATACACACCGGGGAGCTGTTTTTT.

The chain recombines TRBV11-1 with TRBJ1-1; no definite D call. Germline V lookup: CDR1 SGHAT, CDR2 FQDESV (reference sequence). The CDR3 consists of 12 residues. Trimming removed 2 bases at V and 3 bases at J, with 4 bases between. This CDR3 reads CASSLQYTEAFF. CDR3 nucleotides: TGTGCCAGCAGCTTACAGTACACTGAAGCTTTCTTT.

This sequence joins TRBV6-5 and TRBJ2-3, with D perhaps TRBD1 (7 bases). Between the trimmed V and J ends, which lost 6 bases and 2 bases, there was a span of 12 bases. CDR1 is MNHEY and CDR2 is SVGAGI in the germline V gene. This CDR3 has 14 amino acids. The CDR3 DNA sequence: TGTGCCAGCAGCGAGGAGGGGGCCACAGATACGCAGTATTTT. Residues: CASSEEGATDTQYF.

This chain joins TRBV9 and TRBJ2-2; D gene uncertain. Per the germline V gene, CDR1 is SGDLS and CDR2 is YYNGEE. This CDR3 region has 12 residues. Trimming removed 0 bases from V and 4 bases from J, with 1 base in between. In DNA, the CDR3 is TGTGCCAGCAGCGTAGTCACCGGGGAGCTGTTTTTT. Encoded protein: CASSVVTGELFF.

This sequence joins TRBV2 and TRBJ2-7, with TRBD1 as a possible D gene (6 bases). Trimming took off 0 bases at V and 3 bases at J, with 12 bases between the two ends. Germline V gene sequence: CDR1 SNHLY, CDR2 FYNNEI. The CDR3 covers 15 residues. For the CDR3, the DNA is TGTGCCAGCAGTGAAGCGGAACAGGGTGTCTACGAGCAGTACTTC. This translates into CASSEAEQGVYEQYF.

The sample holds a few counts of this clone. The V and J genes are TRBV7-6 and TRBJ2-6, with D unclear. Germline V gene sequence: CDR1 SGHVS, CDR2 FNYEAQ. The CDR3 runs to 15 residues. The ends were cut back, 5 bases at V and 0 bases at J, with 8 bases in the middle. As DNA, the CDR3 is TGTGCCAGCAGCCCTACCGTCTCTGGGGCCAACGTCCTGACTTTC. Amino acid sequence: CASSPTVSGANVLTF.

This clone occurred once. The chain is built from TRBV14 and TRBJ2-7; D is perhaps TRBD2 (6 bases). V was pared by 4 bases and J by 5 bases, with 18 bases between. The CDR3 is 15 residues long. Germline CDR1 is SGHDN and CDR2 is FVKESK. This chain's CDR3 is CASSPVAAYYDEQYF. The CDR3 DNA reads as TGTGCCAGCAGCCCCGTAGCGGCATACTACGACGAGCAGTACTTC.

This clone was detected a few times. This chain links TRBV4-2 with TRBJ2-2; D possibly corresponds to TRBD1 (6 bases). CDR1 is LGHNA, CDR2 YNFKEQ, per germline. The ends were cut back, 0 bases at V and 6 bases at J, with 14 bases in the middle. The CDR3 length is 16 residues. The CDR3 DNA sequence: TGTGCCAGCAGCCAAGAGGCGGCAGGGGAAGCCGGGGAGCTGTTTTTT. Translating gives CASSQEAAGEAGELFF.

The chain combines TRBV5-1 with TRBJ2-7; 7 bases line up with TRBD1. CDR3 length: 15 residues. Trimming took 3 bases from V and 3 from J; bases not matched to a gene: 9. Germline V gives CDR1 SGHRS, CDR2 YFSETQ. The DNA for the CDR3 is TGCGCCAGCAGCTCCCTACAGGGGATCAACTACGAGCAGTACTTC. Amino acids: CASSSLQGINYEQYF. Complete variable domain (other parts from reference TRBV5-1 and TRBJ2-7): KAGVTQTPRYLIKTRGQQVTLSCSPISGHRSVSWYQQTPGQGLQFLFEYFSETQRNKGNFPGRFSGRQFSNSRSEMNVSTLELGDSALYLCASSSLQGINYEQYFGPGTRLTVT.

This clone was observed once. The chain employs TRBV18 and TRBJ2-2, with D hard to call. Deletions cut 2 bases from V and 1 base from J, with 5 bases between. Germline V gene sequence: CDR1 KGHSH, CDR2 LQKENI. The CDR3 sequence is 14 residues long. The CDR3 loop reads CASSPGGNTGELFF. The CDR3 DNA reads TGTGCCAGCTCACCAGGCGGGAACACCGGGGAGCTGTTTTTT. The full variable domain, its missing parts supplied by reference TRBV18 and TRBJ2-2, is NAGVMQNPRHLVRRRGQEARLRCSPMKGHSHVYWYRQLPEEGLKFMVYLQKENIIDESGMPKERFSAEFPKEGPSILRIQQVVRGDSAAYFCASSPGGNTGELFFGEGSRLTVL.

This clone has just a few counts. The chain couples TRBV9 to TRBJ2-7; D unresolved. Germline CDR1 is SGDLS and CDR2 is YYNGEE. With 4 bases removed from V and 3 bases from J, the gap between germline ends came to 14 bases. The CDR3 runs to 14 residues. CDR3 residues: CASSHRPDDYEQYF. Written as DNA, the CDR3 is TGTGCCAGCAGCCACCGCCCAGACGACTACGAGCAGTACTTC.

V and J are TRBV5-6 and TRBJ2-1; D is possibly TRBD2 (6 bases). Trimming removed 3 bases at V and 7 bases at J, with 8 bases between. This CDR3 is built from 12 residues. Germline V CDR1 and CDR2: SGHDT, YYEEEE. For the CDR3, the DNA is TGTGCCAGCAGCTCGGAGGGGAATGAGCAGTTCTTC. It codes for CASSSEGNEQFF. Complete variable domain (other parts from reference TRBV5-6 and TRBJ2-1): DAGVTQSPTHLIKTRGQQVTLRCSPKSGHDTVSWYQQALGQGPQFIFQYYEEEERQRGNFPDRFSGHQFPNYSSELNVNALLLGDSALYLCASSSEGNEQFFGPGTRLTVL.

The J gene is TRBJ2-5, the V gene TRBV30; no firm D call. The V gene's germline CDR1 is GTSNPN and CDR2 SVGIG (reference sequence). V was cut by 0 bases and J by 7 bases, with 12 bases left in between. This CDR3 comprises 13 residues. The DNA of the CDR3 is TGTGCCTGGAGTGTACTGGGTTCGGGGACCCAGTACTTC. It yields the protein CAWSVLGSGTQYF.

The chain uses TRBV9 and TRBJ2-7; a weak D match, TRBD1 (5 bases). Germline CDR1 is SGDLS and CDR2 is YYNGEE. CDR3 length equals 16 residues. The V end lost 6 bases, the J end lost 1 base, and 20 bases lay between the germline ends. As DNA, the CDR3 is TGTGCCAGCACCTTAAGGCCGGACACCAATTCCTACGAGCAGTACTTC. Protein sequence: CASTLRPDTNSYEQYF.

The J gene is TRBJ2-1, the V gene TRBV5-4; 7 bases map to TRBD2. Germline V gives CDR1 SGHNT, CDR2 YYREEE (reference sequence). This CDR3 comprises 14 residues. V dropped 1 base and J dropped 5; count of bases not matched to a gene: 3. The DNA of the CDR3 is TGTGCCAGCAGCTTGCTCGGGGGGAACAATGAGCAGTTCTTC. Amino acids: CASSLLGGNNEQFF.

This clone was detected a few times. The chain links TRBV29-1 to TRBJ2-5; unclear D gene. CDR3 size: 13 residues. Germline assignment: CDR1 SQVTM and CDR2 ANQGSEA. Between the trimmed V and J ends, which lost 7 bases and 5 bases, there was a span of 17 bases. The CDR3 region has the DNA TGCAGCGCCCTACCCAAGGGTAGGGAGACCCAGTACTTC. It codes for CSALPKGRETQYF.

In this sample, this clone turned up once. The rearrangement joins TRBV29-1 to TRBJ1-4; 7 bases line up with TRBD1. V lost 5 bases to trimming and J lost 8 bases; unmatched junction nucleotides: 8. Germline-derived CDR1 and CDR2 are SQVTM and ANQGSEA. This CDR3 spans 13 amino acids. The chain's CDR3 is CSVFSGQQEKLFF. The DNA of the CDR3 is TGCAGCGTTTTCTCGGGACAGCAAGAAAAACTGTTTTTT. Full variable domain (missing parts from reference TRBV29-1 and TRBJ1-4): SAVISQKPSRDICQRGTSLTIQCQVDSQVTMMFWYRQQPGQSLTLIATANQGSEATYESGFVIDKFPISRPNLTFSTLTVSNMSPEDSSIYLCSVFSGQQEKLFFGSGTQLSVL.